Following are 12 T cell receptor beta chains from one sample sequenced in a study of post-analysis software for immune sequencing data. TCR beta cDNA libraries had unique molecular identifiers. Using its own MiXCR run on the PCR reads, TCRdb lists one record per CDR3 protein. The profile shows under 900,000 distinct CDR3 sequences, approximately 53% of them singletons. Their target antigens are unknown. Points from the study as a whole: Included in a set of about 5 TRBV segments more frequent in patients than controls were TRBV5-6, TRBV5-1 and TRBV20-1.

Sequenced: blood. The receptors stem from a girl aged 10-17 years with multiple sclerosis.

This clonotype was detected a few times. For the CDR3, the DNA is TGCGCCAGCAGCTTGGAGGGACACCCCAAAAATGAGCAGTTCTTC. It specifies CASSLEGHPKNEQFF. The chain carries TRBV5-1 and TRBJ2-1, with a tentative D call TRBD1 (6 bases). This CDR3 contains 15 residues. From germline, CDR1 is SGHRS and CDR2 YFSETQ. The V end was cut by 0 bases, the J end by 7 bases, with 14 bases between.

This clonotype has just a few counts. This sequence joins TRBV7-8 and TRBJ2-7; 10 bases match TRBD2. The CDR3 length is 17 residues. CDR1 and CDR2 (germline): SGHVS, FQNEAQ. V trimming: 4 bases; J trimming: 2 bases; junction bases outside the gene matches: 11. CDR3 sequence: CASSSWGGLAGAYEQYF. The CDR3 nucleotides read TGTGCCAGCAGCTCTTGGGGCGGGCTAGCGGGAGCCTACGAGCAGTACTTC. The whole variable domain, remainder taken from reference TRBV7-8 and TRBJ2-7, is GAGVSQSPRYKVAKRGQDVALRCDPISGHVSLFWYQQALGQGPEFLTYFQNEAQLDKSGLPSDRFFAERPEGSVSTLKIQRTQQEDSAVYLCASSSWGGLAGAYEQYFGPGTRLTVT.

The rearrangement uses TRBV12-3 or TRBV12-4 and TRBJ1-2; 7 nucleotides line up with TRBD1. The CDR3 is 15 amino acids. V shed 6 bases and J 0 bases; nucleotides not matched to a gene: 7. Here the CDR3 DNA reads TGTGCCAGCAGCCCCAGGGGGATTACTAACTATGGCTACACCTTC. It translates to CASSPRGITNYGYTF.

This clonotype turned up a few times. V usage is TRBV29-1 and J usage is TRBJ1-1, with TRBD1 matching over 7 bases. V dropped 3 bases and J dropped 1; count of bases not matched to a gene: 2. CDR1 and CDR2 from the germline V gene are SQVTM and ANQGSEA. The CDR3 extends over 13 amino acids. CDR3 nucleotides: TGCAGCGTTGAGACAGGGACGAACACTGAAGCTTTCTTT. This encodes CSVETGTNTEAFF. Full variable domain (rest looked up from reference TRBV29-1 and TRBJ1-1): SAVISQKPSRDICQRGTSLTIQCQVDSQVTMMFWYRQQPGQSLTLIATANQGSEATYESGFVIDKFPISRPNLTFSTLTVSNMSPEDSSIYLCSVETGTNTEAFFGQGTRLTVV.

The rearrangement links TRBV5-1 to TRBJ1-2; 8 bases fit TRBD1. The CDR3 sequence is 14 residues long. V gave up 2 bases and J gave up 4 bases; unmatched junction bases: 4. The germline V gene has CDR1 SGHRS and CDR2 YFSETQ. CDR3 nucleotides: TGCGCCAGCAGCTTTGACAGGGGAGTCTATGGCTACACCTTC. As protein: CASSFDRGVYGYTF.

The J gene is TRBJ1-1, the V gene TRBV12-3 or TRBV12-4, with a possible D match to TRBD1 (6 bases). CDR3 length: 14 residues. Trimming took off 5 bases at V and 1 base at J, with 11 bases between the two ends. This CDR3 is CASSPRGRNTEAFF. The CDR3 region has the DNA TGTGCCAGCAGTCCCAGGGGCCGGAACACTGAAGCTTTCTTT.

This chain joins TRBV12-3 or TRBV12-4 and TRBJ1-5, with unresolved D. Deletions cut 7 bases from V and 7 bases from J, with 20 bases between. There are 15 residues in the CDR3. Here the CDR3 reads CASISGEEEGQPQHF. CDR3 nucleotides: TGTGCCAGCATATCGGGAGAGGAGGAAGGGCAGCCCCAGCATTTT.

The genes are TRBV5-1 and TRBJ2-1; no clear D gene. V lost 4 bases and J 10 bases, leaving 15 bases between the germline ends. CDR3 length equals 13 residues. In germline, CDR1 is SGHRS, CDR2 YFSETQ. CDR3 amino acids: CASSAISYSEQFF. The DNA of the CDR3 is TGCGCCAGCAGCGCTATCAGCTACAGCGAGCAGTTCTTC.

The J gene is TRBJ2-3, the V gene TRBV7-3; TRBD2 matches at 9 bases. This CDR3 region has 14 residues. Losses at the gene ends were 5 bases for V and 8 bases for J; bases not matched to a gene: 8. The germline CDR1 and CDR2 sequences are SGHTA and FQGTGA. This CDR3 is CASSPLAGGGTQYF. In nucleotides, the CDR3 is TGTGCCAGCAGCCCTTTGGCGGGGGGGGGTACGCAGTATTTT. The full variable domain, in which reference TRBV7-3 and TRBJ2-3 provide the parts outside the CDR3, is GAGVSQTPSNKVTEKGKYVELRCDPISGHTALYWYRQSLGQGPEFLIYFQGTGAADDSGLPNDRFFAVRPEGSVSTLKIQRTERGDSAVYLCASSPLAGGGTQYFGPGTRLTVL.

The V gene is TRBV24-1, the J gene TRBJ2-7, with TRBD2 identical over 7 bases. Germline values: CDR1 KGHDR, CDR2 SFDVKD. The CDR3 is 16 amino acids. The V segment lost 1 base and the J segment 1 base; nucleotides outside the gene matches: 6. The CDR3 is CATSDFSRRESYEQYF. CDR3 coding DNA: TGTGCCACCAGTGATTTTTCTCGGCGGGAGTCCTACGAGCAGTACTTC.

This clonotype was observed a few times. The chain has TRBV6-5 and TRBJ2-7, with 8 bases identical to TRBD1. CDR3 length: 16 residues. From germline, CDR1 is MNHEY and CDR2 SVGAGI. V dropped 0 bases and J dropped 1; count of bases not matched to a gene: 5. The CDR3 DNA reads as TGTGCCAGCAGTTACTCATTGGACAGGGAGTCCTACGAGCAGTACTTC. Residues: CASSYSLDRESYEQYF.

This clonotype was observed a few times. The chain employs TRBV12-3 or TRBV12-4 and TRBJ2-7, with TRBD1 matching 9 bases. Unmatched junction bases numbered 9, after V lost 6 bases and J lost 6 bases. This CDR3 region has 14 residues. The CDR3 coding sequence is TGTGCCAGCAGCCCCGGGACAGGGTCCCTCGAGCAGTACTTC. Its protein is CASSPGTGSLEQYF.